These 22 T cell receptor beta chains originate from one sample sequenced in a study of T cells in Graves' hyperthyroidism and ophthalmopathy. Amplification of TCR beta CDR3 regions was performed using RNA transcripts as template. The TCR CDR3 was amplified in a first-round RT-PCR using the HTBI primer set. MiXCR, applied by TCRdb to the multiplex PCR reads, yields one record per CDR3 protein. In the table there are 240,000 or so distinct CDR3 sequences, roughly 15% of which are singletons. The sequenced sample consisted of blood. All receptors come from a woman younger than 35 with Graves' ophthalmopathy.

This clonotype was seen many times. The rearrangement links TRBV2 to TRBJ1-3; D may be TRBD1 (6 bases). The CDR3 runs 15 residues. From germline, CDR1 is SNHLY and CDR2 FYNNEI. Trimming took off 11 bases at V and 0 bases at J, with 17 bases between the two ends. As DNA, the CDR3 is TGTGCCTGTAGACGCGACAGGAACTCTGGAAACACCATATATTTT. Protein: CACRRDRNSGNTIYF.

This clonotype was seen at least ten times. Here the CDR3 reads CASSPILRGGYTF. The CDR3 DNA is TGTGCCAGCAGTCCGATCCTCAGAGGAGGCTACACCTTC. V gene TRBV28 combines with J gene TRBJ1-2; D is ambiguous. Trimming pared 5 bases from V and 8 bases from J, leaving 15 bases between. CDR3 size: 13 residues. The germline CDR1 and CDR2 sequences are MDHEN and SYDVKM.

This clonotype was seen ten or more times. The J gene is TRBJ2-5, the V gene TRBV18; D may be TRBD1 or TRBD2 (5 bases each). The CDR3 is made up of 14 amino acids. The germline V and J ends were trimmed by 4 bases and 1 base, with 10 bases remaining between them. Germline CDR1 is KGHSH and CDR2 is LQKENI. This CDR3 reads CASSRSGGQETQYF. In nucleotides, the CDR3 is TGTGCCAGCTCACGAAGTGGGGGCCAAGAGACCCAGTACTTC.

The table lists this clonotype with many counts. This chain joins TRBV4-2 and TRBJ1-1, with TRBD1 as a possible D gene (6 bases). CDR3 size: 16 residues. Germline V gives CDR1 LGHNA, CDR2 YNFKEQ. Trimming took off 4 bases at V and 5 bases at J, with 20 bases between the two ends. The DNA of the CDR3 is TGTGCCAGCAGCCCATATTGGTCAGGGGCTGGTACTGAAGCTTTCTTT. It specifies CASSPYWSGAGTEAFF.

This clonotype appeared a few times. CDR3 bases: TGCAGCGTCTGTTTGATCGGGACTAGCGGGAGGCCCCTAGGAAATGAGCAGTTCTTC. Translating gives CSVCLIGTSGRPLGNEQFF. The rearrangement uses TRBV29-1 and TRBJ2-1; the match to TRBD2 covers 15 bases. CDR1 is SQVTM and CDR2 is ANQGSEA in the germline V gene. The CDR3 loop spans 19 amino acids. The ends lost 6 bases at V and 7 bases at J; junction bases unmatched: 19.

This clonotype was found many times. The V gene is TRBV3-1, the J gene TRBJ2-5, with 7 bases fitting TRBD1. Losses at the gene ends were 5 bases for V and 5 bases for J; bases not matched to a gene: 8. Germline V CDR1 and CDR2: LGHDT, YNNKEL (reference sequence). The CDR3 is made up of 14 amino acids. The CDR3 protein is CASSYRTGRETQYF. Here the CDR3 DNA reads TGTGCCAGCAGCTACAGGACAGGAAGGGAGACCCAGTACTTC.

At least ten counts were recorded for this clonotype. The rearrangement links TRBV7-2 to TRBJ2-7, with TRBD2 matching over 7 bases. J was trimmed by 0 bases and V by 2 bases; bases with no gene match: 4. The CDR3 runs 15 residues. The germline gives CDR1 SGHTA, CDR2 FQGNSA. The CDR3 nucleotides are TGTGCCAGCAGCTTAACGCGGGAGAGCTCCTACGAGCAGTACTTC. It encodes CASSLTRESSYEQYF.

The chain is built from TRBV28 and TRBJ2-7; weak D call: TRBD1 (5 bases). Per germline, CDR1 MDHEN and CDR2 SYDVKM. Trimming took off 5 bases at V and 0 bases at J, with 14 bases between the two ends. The CDR3 has 15 residues. CDR3 residues: CASSLFYRISYEQYF. Here the CDR3 DNA reads TGTGCCAGCAGTCTATTCTACAGGATCTCCTACGAGCAGTACTTC.

The V and J genes are TRBV28 and TRBJ2-7, with TRBD2 identical over 10 bases. Germline V gives CDR1 MDHEN, CDR2 SYDVKM. This CDR3 comprises 16 residues. Trimming removed 2 bases from V and 3 bases from J; junction bases left unmatched: 7. Written as DNA, the CDR3 is TGTGCCAGCAGTTTAACCCTAGCGGGAGTACGCTACGAGCAGTACTTC. Translation gives CASSLTLAGVRYEQYF.

This clonotype was detected many times. The CDR3 coding sequence is TGTGCCTGGAGTGATGAGGGGCCCAACTATGGCTACACCTTC. Its protein is CAWSDEGPNYGYTF. The chain has TRBV30 and TRBJ1-2; possibly TRBD1 for D (5 bases). The CDR3 covers 14 residues. The germline V gene has CDR1 GTSNPN and CDR2 SVGIG (reference sequence). V dropped 1 base and J dropped 2 bases, with 11 bases sitting between them.

This clonotype was seen only a few times. This chain uses TRBV15 with TRBJ1-5; D is undetermined. This CDR3 is 14 amino acids long. Germline CDR1 is LNHNV and CDR2 is YYDKDF (reference sequence). V lost 0 bases to trimming and J lost 9 bases, with 12 bases between them. The CDR3 DNA is TGTGCCACCAGCAGAGAACCCCTTTCGGGGCCCCAGCATTTT. Translation: CATSREPLSGPQHF.

This clonotype showed up many times. V and J are TRBV12-3 or TRBV12-4 and TRBJ2-5; D is ambiguous. The CDR3 has 11 residues. Trimming shortened V by 5 bases and J by 2 bases, and 3 bases separated the two germline ends. CDR3 nucleotides: TGTGCCAGCAGTACACAAGAGACCCAGTACTTC. It specifies CASSTQETQYF.

In its sample, this clonotype was seen many times. The chain couples TRBV7-9 to TRBJ2-7; 8 bases are shared with TRBD1. The CDR3 is 16 amino acids. J was trimmed by 4 bases and V by 5 bases; bases with no gene match: 13. Germline CDR1 SEHNR, CDR2 FQNEAQ (reference sequence). The CDR3 region is CASSLPNGTGRYEQYF. Written as DNA, the CDR3 is TGTGCCAGCAGCCTGCCCAACGGGACAGGAAGGTACGAGCAGTACTTC.

This clonotype was counted a single time. CDR3 amino acids: CASSISGIRDEQYF. The CDR3, as DNA: TGTGCCAGCAGTATTAGCGGGATACGGGACGAGCAGTACTTC. The chain is built from TRBV28 and TRBJ2-7; 8 bases match TRBD2. Per germline, CDR1 MDHEN and CDR2 SYDVKM. The CDR3 has 14 residues. Losses at the gene ends were 5 bases for V and 5 bases for J; bases not matched to a gene: 8. Full variable domain (rest looked up from reference TRBV28 and TRBJ2-7): DVKVTQSSRYLVKRTGEKVFLECVQDMDHENMFWYRQDPGLGLRLIYFSYDVKMKEKGDIPEGYSVSREKKERFSLILESASTNQTSMYLCASSISGIRDEQYFGPGTRLTVT.

This clonotype was recorded many times. The rearrangement joins TRBV18 to TRBJ2-3, with 7 bases identical to TRBD1. V lost 1 base to trimming and J lost 2 bases; unmatched junction nucleotides: 3. The CDR3 is 15 amino acids. CDR1 is KGHSH and CDR2 is LQKENI in the germline V gene. The CDR3 loop is CASSPLGTATDTQYF. CDR3 in DNA: TGTGCCAGCTCACCACTCGGGACAGCCACAGATACGCAGTATTTT. Based on the CDR3 plus reference TRBV18 and TRBJ2-3, the full variable domain is NAGVMQNPRHLVRRRGQEARLRCSPMKGHSHVYWYRQLPEEGLKFMVYLQKENIIDESGMPKERFSAEFPKEGPSILRIQQVVRGDSAAYFCASSPLGTATDTQYFGPGTRLTVL.

This clonotype was detected many times. The CDR3 spells CASKGGTGHPGELFF. In DNA, the CDR3 is TGTGCCAGCAAGGGAGGGACAGGACATCCCGGGGAGCTGTTTTTT. The chain couples TRBV6-1 to TRBJ2-2, with D possibly being TRBD1 (8 bases). Looked up from germline, CDR1 is MNHNS and CDR2 is SASEGT. This CDR3 contains 15 residues. With 7 bases removed from V and 6 bases from J, the gap between germline ends came to 18 bases.

This clonotype was seen repeatedly, ten times or more. This chain links TRBV12-3 or TRBV12-4 with TRBJ2-2, with D uncertain. V was pared by 2 bases and J by 0 bases, with 10 bases between. CDR3 length: 16 amino acids. The CDR3 nucleotides read TGTGCCAGCAGTTTAATTCGCGGCGCGAACACCGGGGAGCTGTTTTTT. Translated: CASSLIRGANTGELFF.

The rearrangement joins TRBV29-1 to TRBJ2-5; 7 positions agree with TRBD2. Germline CDR1 reads SQVTM; CDR2 reads ANQGSEA. This CDR3 is built from 11 residues. V lost 7 bases to trimming and J lost 5 bases; unmatched junction nucleotides: 4. CDR3 amino acids: CSGGGRETQYF. The CDR3 DNA is TGCAGCGGGGGGGGTAGGGAGACCCAGTACTTC.

This clonotype was counted at least ten times. Written as DNA, the CDR3 is TGTGCCAGCAGTTTAACCCAGCCAACTCATGGCTACACCTTC. Its translation: CASSLTQPTHGYTF. The chain recombines TRBV28 with TRBJ1-2; D unclear. The CDR3 is 14 residues long. Germline assignment: CDR1 MDHEN and CDR2 SYDVKM. V was clipped by 2 bases and J by 6 bases, with 13 bases between them.

This clonotype was counted many times. The rearrangement joins TRBV11-2 to TRBJ1-1, with D hard to call. CDR1 is SGHAT and CDR2 is FQNNGV in the germline V gene. The CDR3 consists of 15 residues. With 2 bases removed from V and 0 bases from J, the gap between germline ends came to 10 bases. The CDR3 reads CASSLSGRLNTEAFF. The CDR3 bases are TGTGCCAGCAGCTTAAGTGGGCGGTTGAACACTGAAGCTTTCTTT.

The chain employs TRBV12-3 or TRBV12-4 and TRBJ1-1; possibly TRBD1 for D (5 bases). Deletions cut 6 bases from V and 4 bases from J, with 15 bases between. This CDR3 region has 14 residues. The CDR3 DNA reads TGTGCCAGCAGCCCAATGGGGGTGGGCACTGAAGCTTTCTTT. Translated, it gives CASSPMGVGTEAFF.

This clonotype was counted many times. The DNA of the CDR3 is TGTGCCAGCAGCAACTACGGGAACGAAGAGACCCAGTACTTC. Its translation: CASSNYGNEETQYF. J is TRBJ2-5 and V is TRBV11-2; a weak D match, TRBD2 (5 bases). The V end lost 5 bases, the J end lost 3 bases, and 13 bases lay between the germline ends. Germline V lookup: CDR1 SGHAT, CDR2 FQNNGV. This CDR3 has 14 amino acids. Combining the CDR3 with reference TRBV11-2 and TRBJ2-5 gives the whole variable domain EAGVAQSPRYKIIEKRQSVAFWCNPISGHATLYWYQQILGQGPKLLIQFQNNGVVDDSQLPKDRFSAERLKGVDSTLKIQPAKLEDSAVYLCASSNYGNEETQYFGPGTRLLVL.